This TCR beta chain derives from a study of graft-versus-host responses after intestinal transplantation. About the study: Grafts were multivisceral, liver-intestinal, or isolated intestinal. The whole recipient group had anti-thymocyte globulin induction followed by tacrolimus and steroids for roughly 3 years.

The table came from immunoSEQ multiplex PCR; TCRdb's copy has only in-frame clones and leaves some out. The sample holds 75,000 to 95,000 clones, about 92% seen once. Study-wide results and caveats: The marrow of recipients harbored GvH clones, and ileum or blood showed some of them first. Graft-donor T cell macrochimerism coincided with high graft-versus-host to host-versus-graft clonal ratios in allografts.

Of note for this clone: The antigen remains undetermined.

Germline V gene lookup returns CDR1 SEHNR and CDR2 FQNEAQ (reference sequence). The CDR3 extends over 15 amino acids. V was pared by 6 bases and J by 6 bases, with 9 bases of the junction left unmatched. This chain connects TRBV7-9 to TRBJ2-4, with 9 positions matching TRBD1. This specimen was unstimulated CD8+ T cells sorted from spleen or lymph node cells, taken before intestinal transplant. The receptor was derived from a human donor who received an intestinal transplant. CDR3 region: CASSPTGQGGNIQYF. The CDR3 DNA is TGTGCCAGCAGTCCAACGGGACAGGGAGGAAACATTCAGTACTTC.